This T cell receptor (beta chain) was captured by sequencing in a study of shared clonotypes between healthy human individuals. Trimming took 2 bases from V and 3 from J, leaving 12 bases between them. The germline V gene has CDR1 WNHNN and CDR2 SYGVQD (reference sequence). CDR3 length: 15 residues. Using immunoSEQ multiplex PCR, the repertoire was profiled, and TCRdb retains in-frame clones only, with some absent. The data show about 2.3 million clones, with about nine tenths seen just once and around 0.4% held by the top ten. Sequencing used naive CD4+ T cells from PBMCs. This sample's subset: CD45RA+ positively selected. This receptor was taken from a man younger than 35 in good health. Some clones in this sample may be carry-over from other donors' samples. V usage is TRBV10-1 and J usage is TRBJ2-3; D is ambiguous. DNA of the CDR3: TGCGCCAGCAGTGAGAGGGTTACCGGGACAGATACGCAGTATTTT. Amino acids: CASSERVTGTDTQYF.